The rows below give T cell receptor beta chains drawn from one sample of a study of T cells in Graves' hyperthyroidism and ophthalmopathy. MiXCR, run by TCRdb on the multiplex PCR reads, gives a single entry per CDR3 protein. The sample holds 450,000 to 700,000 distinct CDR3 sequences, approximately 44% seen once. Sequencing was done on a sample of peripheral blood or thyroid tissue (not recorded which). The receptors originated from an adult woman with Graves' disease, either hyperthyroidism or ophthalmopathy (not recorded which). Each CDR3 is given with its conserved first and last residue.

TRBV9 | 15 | CASSVGQGANTEAFF
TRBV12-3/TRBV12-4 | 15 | CASSGRAYSNQPQHF
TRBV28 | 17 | CASSSGFSGAGANVLTF
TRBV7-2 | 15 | CASSLVSANTGELFF
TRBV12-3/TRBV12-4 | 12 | CASSPGTAQQFF
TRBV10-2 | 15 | CASSLGGQVPYGYTF
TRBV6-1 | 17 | CASSRGQGEAGANVLTF
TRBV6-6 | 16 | CASSYSRQGPTYEQYF
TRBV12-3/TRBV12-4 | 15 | CASSPGQGLNSPLHF
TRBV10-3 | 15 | CAISEGQGGDYEQYF
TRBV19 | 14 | CAGGSDRLNTEAFF
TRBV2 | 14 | CASRRDGSDQPQHF
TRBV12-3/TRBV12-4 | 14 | CASSQTGQPETQYF
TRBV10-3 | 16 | CAISPSEAGAAYEQYF
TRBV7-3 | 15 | CASSPSPDRGAEAFF
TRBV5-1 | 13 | CASKPGLGTEAFF
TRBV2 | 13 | CASSVYVYTEAFF
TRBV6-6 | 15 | CASSYGGRATETQYF
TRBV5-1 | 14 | CASSGRQTNTEAFF
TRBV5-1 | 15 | CASSVQGGSYNEQFF
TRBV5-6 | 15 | CASSFYWTVNTEAFF
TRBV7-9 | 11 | CASSIESGYTF
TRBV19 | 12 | CASSRVPPPQHF
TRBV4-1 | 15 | CASRWTGSTNTEAFF
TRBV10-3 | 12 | CAISEGTNVLTF
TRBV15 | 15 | CATSRGLGPNEKLFF
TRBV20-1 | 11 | CSATIQETQYF
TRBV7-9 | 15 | CAGSASREMTYGYTF
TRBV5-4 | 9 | CATGDGYTF
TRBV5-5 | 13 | CASSLGASWEQYF
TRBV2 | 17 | CASSLWTSGRGSYEQYF
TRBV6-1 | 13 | CASRTGWGYGYTF
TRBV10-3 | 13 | CAIREPANYGYTF
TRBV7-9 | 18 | CASSFAGTVASTYPEAFF
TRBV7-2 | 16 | CASSLAWDRARETQYF
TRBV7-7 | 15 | CASSLASGFRETQYF
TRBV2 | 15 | CASSDEASGSYEQYF
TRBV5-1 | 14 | CASSLVGSTYEQYF
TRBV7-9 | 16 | CASTPDGLSGANVLTF
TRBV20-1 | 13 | CSAGDSSNQPQHF
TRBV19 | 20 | CASSISPILWGWGATQPQHF
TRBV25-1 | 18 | CASSGKQPGLAGGYEQYF
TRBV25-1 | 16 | CASSPTSWDGTDTQYF
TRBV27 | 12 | CASSFAGQSLFF
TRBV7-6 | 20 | CASSSFRDRELSSGANVLTF
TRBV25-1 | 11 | CASTETGELFF